The T cell receptor (beta chain) described here comes from a study of T cells after yellow fever vaccination. Across the study: The SMART-Seq v4 Ultra Low Input method served to prepare the low-cell-number fractions. Study observations and caveats: Once the booster was given, most primary-vaccination clones reappeared, at approximately 97% for CD4 and over 70% for CD8. On re-exposure, the response was weaker but peaked faster, at day 5 versus 15.

Regarding this clonotype: Its antigen is unidentified.

TCRdb reanalysed the 5' RACE reads using MiXCR and keeps one entry per CDR3 protein. Altogether more than 450,000 distinct CDR3 sequences are present, about a fifth being singletons, with the ten largest covering about a sixth. The sequencing here drew on PBMCs, taken more than 20 days after the first yellow fever vaccination. The clonotype was recovered from a man aged 18-30 years who received the YFV17D yellow fever vaccine.

CDR3 loop: CAWSASGGGDTQYF. In DNA, the CDR3 is TGTGCCTGGAGTGCTAGCGGGGGGGGCGATACGCAGTATTTT. This sequence joins TRBV30 and TRBJ2-3; 12 bases are shared with TRBD2. Trimming removed 1 base from V and 6 bases from J; junction bases left unmatched: 2. Germline V gene data show CDR1 as GTSNPN and CDR2 as SVGIG (reference sequence). The CDR3 covers 14 residues.